The clone carrying this TCR beta chain has just a few counts. Its target is unknown. The sample comes from a study of T cells in Graves' hyperthyroidism and ophthalmopathy. Findings and caveats of the study: Expanded thyroid clonotypes (above 0.001) were mostly also found in blood.

TCR beta CDR3 sequences were amplified from RNA transcripts. With the HTBI primer set, the TCR CDR3 went through a first round of RT-PCR. MiXCR, applied by TCRdb to the multiplex PCR reads, yields one record per CDR3 protein. The sample has almost 600,000 distinct CDR3 sequences, roughly 46% seen once. CDR3 length: 15 amino acids. Germline-derived CDR1 and CDR2 are MGHRA and YSYEKL. V was trimmed by 4 bases and J by 1 base, leaving 11 bases between them. The sequenced sample consisted of peripheral blood or thyroid tissue (not recorded which). This chain joins TRBV4-1 and TRBJ1-5; TRBD1 might be the D (5 bases). The receptor was isolated from a woman under 30 with Graves' hyperthyroidism. The chain's CDR3 is CASSRTGRSNQPQHF. CDR3 in DNA: TGCGCCAGCAGCCGCACGGGACGGAGCAATCAGCCCCAGCATTTT.